This is a list of T cell receptor beta chains from one sample in a study of blood T cells in healthy people across ages. TCRdb used MiXCR to reprocess the 5' RACE reads, holding one entry per CDR3 protein. Altogether about 640,000 distinct CDR3 sequences are present, roughly 53% being singletons, with the ten largest covering 30% to 45%. Sequenced material: blood. The receptor source for this set is a man aged 60 to 75 in good health. CDR3s leave out the opening cysteine and the closing phenylalanine or tryptophan.

v_gene: TRBV9; CDR3aa: ASSVDPSGSRGAQY
v_gene: TRBV29-1; CDR3aa: SVNRGVGTQY
v_gene: TRBV29-1; CDR3aa: SVADRFNEKLF
v_gene: TRBV14; CDR3aa: ASSLRLAGPDTQY
v_gene: TRBV5-1; CDR3aa: ASSPADITGADTQY
v_gene: TRBV6-2/TRBV6-3; CDR3aa: ASTDLPPMENTEAF
v_gene: TRBV29-1; CDR3aa: SVPLRGPSETQY
v_gene: TRBV2; CDR3aa: ASSEVWGASTDTQY
v_gene: TRBV5-1; CDR3aa: ASSLDRDSYNEQF
v_gene: TRBV29-1; CDR3aa: SVAPRDRGELF
v_gene: TRBV11-2; CDR3aa: ASSLERGYQETQY
v_gene: TRBV2; CDR3aa: ASSGGQPYEQY
v_gene: TRBV7-2; CDR3aa: ASSPRQVRDSPLH
v_gene: TRBV14; CDR3aa: ASSPLRTGPYNSPLH
v_gene: TRBV12-5; CDR3aa: ASGLAHEQY
v_gene: TRBV29-1; CDR3aa: SVAPTGAYEQY
v_gene: TRBV24-1; CDR3aa: ATSGTGSDEQF
v_gene: TRBV29-1; CDR3aa: SVRVSGANVLT
v_gene: TRBV3-1; CDR3aa: ASSGPSHAEQF
v_gene: TRBV29-1; CDR3aa: SVEDPAGSYGYT
v_gene: TRBV7-2; CDR3aa: ASSPQWERETGELF
v_gene: TRBV4-1; CDR3aa: ASSQGDSGGSSYNEQY
v_gene: TRBV25-1; CDR3aa: ASSEYLQGGEAF
v_gene: TRBV29-1; CDR3aa: SVGGRGTNEQF
v_gene: TRBV20-1; CDR3aa: SASGSGGPDTQY
v_gene: TRBV20-1; CDR3aa: SFGGAGETQY
v_gene: TRBV6-6; CDR3aa: ASNDRSPDNEQF
v_gene: TRBV12-3/TRBV12-4; CDR3aa: ATAGTANYGHT
v_gene: TRBV5-1; CDR3aa: ASSLAPGGDYNEQF
v_gene: TRBV14; CDR3aa: ASSQDPRRSTDTQY
v_gene: TRBV6-6; CDR3aa: ASSYSTGDGNQPQH
v_gene: TRBV11-1; CDR3aa: ASSLGLNRFGANEQF
v_gene: TRBV29-1; CDR3aa: SFTGIRNNEQF